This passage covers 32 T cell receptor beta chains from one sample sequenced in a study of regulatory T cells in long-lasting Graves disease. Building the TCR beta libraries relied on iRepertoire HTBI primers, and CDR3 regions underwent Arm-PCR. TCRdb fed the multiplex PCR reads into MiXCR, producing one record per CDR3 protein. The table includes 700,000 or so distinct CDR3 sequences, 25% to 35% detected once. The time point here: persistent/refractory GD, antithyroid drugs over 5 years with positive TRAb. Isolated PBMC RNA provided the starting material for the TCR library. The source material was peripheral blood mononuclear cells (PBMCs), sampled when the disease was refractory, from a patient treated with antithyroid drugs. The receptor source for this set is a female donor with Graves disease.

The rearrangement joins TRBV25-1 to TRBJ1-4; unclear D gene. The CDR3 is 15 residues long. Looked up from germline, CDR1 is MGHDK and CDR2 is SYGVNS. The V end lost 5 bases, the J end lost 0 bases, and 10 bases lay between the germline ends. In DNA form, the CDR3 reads TGTGCCAGCAGTCCCAGACCGTCAACTAATGAAAAACTGTTTTTT. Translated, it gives CASSPRPSTNEKLFF.

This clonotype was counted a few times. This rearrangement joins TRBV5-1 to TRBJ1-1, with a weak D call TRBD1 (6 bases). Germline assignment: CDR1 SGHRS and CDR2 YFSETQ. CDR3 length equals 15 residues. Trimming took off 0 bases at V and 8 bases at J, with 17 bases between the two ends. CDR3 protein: CASSLVLRGHDEAFF. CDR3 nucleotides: TGCGCCAGCAGCTTGGTTCTCAGGGGCCATGACGAAGCTTTCTTT.

The CDR3 sequence: CSASAAGTGASGHLKQYF. The CDR3 bases are TGCAGTGCTAGTGCCGCCGGGACAGGGGCTAGCGGGCACCTCAAGCAGTACTTC. The J gene is TRBJ2-7, the V gene TRBV20-1, with 10 nucleotides matching TRBD1. V shed 3 bases and J 8 bases; nucleotides not matched to a gene: 22. The CDR3 covers 18 residues. Germline CDR1 DFQATT, CDR2 SNEGSKA (reference sequence).

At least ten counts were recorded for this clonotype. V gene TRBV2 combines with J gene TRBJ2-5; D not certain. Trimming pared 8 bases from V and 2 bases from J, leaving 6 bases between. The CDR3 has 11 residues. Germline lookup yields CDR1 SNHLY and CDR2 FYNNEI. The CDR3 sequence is CASGQQETQYF. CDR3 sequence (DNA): TGTGCCAGCGGCCAACAAGAGACCCAGTACTTC.

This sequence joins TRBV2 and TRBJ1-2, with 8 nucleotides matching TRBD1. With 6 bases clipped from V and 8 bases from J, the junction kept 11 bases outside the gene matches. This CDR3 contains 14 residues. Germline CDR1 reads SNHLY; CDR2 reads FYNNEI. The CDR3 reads CASRLSQGAGGYTF. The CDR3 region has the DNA TGTGCCAGCAGGCTCTCCCAGGGGGCTGGAGGCTACACCTTC.

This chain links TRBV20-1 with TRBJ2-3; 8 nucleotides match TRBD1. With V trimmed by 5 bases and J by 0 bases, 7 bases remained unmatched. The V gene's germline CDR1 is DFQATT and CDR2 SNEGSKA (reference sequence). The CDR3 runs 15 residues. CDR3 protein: CSAGGQALSTDTQYF. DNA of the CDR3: TGCAGTGCTGGGGGACAGGCCCTGAGCACAGATACGCAGTATTTT.

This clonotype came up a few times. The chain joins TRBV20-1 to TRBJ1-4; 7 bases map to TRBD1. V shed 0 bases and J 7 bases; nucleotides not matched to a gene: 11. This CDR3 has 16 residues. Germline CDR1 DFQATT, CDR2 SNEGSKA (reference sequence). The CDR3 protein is CSARDLSAGGSEKLFF. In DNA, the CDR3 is TGCAGTGCTAGAGATCTCTCTGCAGGGGGAAGTGAAAAACTGTTTTTT.

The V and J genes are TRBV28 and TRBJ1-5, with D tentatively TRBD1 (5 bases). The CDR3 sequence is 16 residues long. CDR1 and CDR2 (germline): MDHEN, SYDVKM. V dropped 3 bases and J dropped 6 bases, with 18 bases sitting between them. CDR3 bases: TGTGCCAGCAGTTTGGCGGGGCCACGGGCGGGTCAGCCCCAGCATTTT. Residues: CASSLAGPRAGQPQHF. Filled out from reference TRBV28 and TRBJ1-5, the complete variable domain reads DVKVTQSSRYLVKRTGEKVFLECVQDMDHENMFWYRQDPGLGLRLIYFSYDVKMKEKGDIPEGYSVSREKKERFSLILESASTNQTSMYLCASSLAGPRAGQPQHFGDGTRLSIL.

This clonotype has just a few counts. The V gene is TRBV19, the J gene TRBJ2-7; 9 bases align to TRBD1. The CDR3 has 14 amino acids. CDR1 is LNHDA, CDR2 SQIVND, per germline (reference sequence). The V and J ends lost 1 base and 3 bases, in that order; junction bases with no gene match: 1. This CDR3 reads CASSIAGQGYEQYF. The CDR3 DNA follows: TGTGCCAGTAGTATAGCGGGACAGGGCTACGAGCAGTACTTC.

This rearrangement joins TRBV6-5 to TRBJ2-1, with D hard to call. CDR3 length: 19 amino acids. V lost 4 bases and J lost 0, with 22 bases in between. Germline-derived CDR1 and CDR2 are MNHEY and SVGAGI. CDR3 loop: CASSFTLQINWNSYNEQFF. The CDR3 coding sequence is TGTGCCAGCAGTTTTACCCTCCAAATCAACTGGAACTCCTACAATGAGCAGTTCTTC.

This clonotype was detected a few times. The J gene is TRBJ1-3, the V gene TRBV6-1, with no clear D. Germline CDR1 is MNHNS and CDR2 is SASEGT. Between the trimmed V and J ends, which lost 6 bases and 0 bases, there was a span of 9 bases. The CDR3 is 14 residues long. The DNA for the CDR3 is TGTGCCAGCAGCGACGGAGGCTCTGGAAACACCATATATTTT. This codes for CASSDGGSGNTIYF.

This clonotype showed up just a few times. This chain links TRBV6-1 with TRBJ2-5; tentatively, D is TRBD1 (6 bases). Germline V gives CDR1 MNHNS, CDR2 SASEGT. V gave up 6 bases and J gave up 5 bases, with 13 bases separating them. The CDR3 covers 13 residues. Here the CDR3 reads CASRRQAAETQYF. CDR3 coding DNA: TGTGCCAGCAGACGACAGGCGGCGGAGACCCAGTACTTC.

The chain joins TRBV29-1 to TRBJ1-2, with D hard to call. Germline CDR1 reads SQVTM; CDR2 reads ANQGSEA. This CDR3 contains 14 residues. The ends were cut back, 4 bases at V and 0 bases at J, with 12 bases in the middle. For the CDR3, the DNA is TGCAGCGTTGTTCGGGCGGCTGCTAACTATGGCTACACCTTC. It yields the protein CSVVRAAANYGYTF. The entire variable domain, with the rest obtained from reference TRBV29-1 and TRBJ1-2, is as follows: SAVISQKPSRDICQRGTSLTIQCQVDSQVTMMFWYRQQPGQSLTLIATANQGSEATYESGFVIDKFPISRPNLTFSTLTVSNMSPEDSSIYLCSVVRAAANYGYTFGSGTRLTVV.

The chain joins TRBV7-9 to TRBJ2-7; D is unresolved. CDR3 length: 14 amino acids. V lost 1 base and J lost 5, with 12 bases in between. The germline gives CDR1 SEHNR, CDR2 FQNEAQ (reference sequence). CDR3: CASSLVQIPHEQYF. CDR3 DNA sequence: TGTGCCAGCAGCTTAGTACAGATCCCCCACGAGCAGTACTTC.

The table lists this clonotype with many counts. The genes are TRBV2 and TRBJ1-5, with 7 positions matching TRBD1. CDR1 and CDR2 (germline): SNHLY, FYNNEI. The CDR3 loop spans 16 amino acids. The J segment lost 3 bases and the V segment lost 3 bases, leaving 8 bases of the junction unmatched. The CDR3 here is CASSDATGVINQPQHF. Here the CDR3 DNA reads TGTGCCAGCAGTGATGCTACAGGGGTCATCAATCAGCCCCAGCATTTT.

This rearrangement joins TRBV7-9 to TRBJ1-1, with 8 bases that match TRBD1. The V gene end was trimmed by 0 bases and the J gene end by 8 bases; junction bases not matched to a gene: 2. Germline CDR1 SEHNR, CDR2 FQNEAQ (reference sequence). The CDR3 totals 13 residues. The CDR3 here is CASSLAQGAEAFF. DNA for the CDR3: TGTGCCAGCAGCTTAGCGCAGGGGGCGGAAGCTTTCTTT.

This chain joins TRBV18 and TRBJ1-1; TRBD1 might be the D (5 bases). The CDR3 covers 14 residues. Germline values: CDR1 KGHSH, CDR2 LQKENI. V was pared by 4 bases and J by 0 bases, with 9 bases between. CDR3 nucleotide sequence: TGTGCCAGCTCACGGGCAGGGCTGAACACTGAAGCTTTCTTT. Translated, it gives CASSRAGLNTEAFF.

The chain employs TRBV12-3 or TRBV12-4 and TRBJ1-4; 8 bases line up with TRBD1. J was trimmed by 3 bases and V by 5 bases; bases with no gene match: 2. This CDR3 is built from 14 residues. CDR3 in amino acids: CASSRQGSNEKLFF. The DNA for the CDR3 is TGTGCCAGCAGTAGACAGGGGTCTAATGAAAAACTGTTTTTT.

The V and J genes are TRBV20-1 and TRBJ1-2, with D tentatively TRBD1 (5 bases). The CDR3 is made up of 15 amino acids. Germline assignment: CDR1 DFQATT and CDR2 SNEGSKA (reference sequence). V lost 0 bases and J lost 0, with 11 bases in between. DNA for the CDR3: TGCAGTGCTAGAGATTATAGGGGTCCTAACTATGGCTACACCTTC. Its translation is CSARDYRGPNYGYTF.

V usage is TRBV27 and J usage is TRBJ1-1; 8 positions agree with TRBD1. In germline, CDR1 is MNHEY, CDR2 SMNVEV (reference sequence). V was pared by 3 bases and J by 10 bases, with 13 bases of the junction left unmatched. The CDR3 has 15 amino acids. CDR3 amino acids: CASSFPPGTGPGAFF. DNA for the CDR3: TGTGCCAGCAGTTTCCCCCCAGGGACAGGACCTGGAGCTTTCTTT.

This CDR3 reads CASSGDSRTYNEQFF. The CDR3, as DNA: TGTGCCAGCAGTGGGGACAGCCGTACCTACAATGAGCAGTTCTTC. This rearrangement joins TRBV28 to TRBJ2-1, with 7 positions matching TRBD1. This CDR3 has 15 residues. Per the germline V gene, CDR1 is MDHEN and CDR2 is SYDVKM. With 5 bases clipped from V and 2 bases from J, the junction kept 6 bases outside the gene matches.

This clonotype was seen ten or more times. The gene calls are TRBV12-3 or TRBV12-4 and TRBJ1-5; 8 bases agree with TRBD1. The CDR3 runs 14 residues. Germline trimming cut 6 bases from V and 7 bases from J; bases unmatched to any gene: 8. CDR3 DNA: TGTGCCAGCAGCTCAGGACAGGGTTACCAGCCCCAGCATTTT. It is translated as CASSSGQGYQPQHF.

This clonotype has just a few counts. The CDR3 sequence is CAISETGNQPQHF. CDR3 bases: TGTGCCATCAGTGAGACAGGGAATCAGCCCCAGCATTTT. The chain recombines TRBV10-3 with TRBJ1-5; D perhaps matches TRBD1 (6 bases). Germline V gene lookup returns CDR1 ENHRY and CDR2 SYGVKD. Trimming left V 2 bases short and J 4 bases short, with 6 bases between. The CDR3 is made up of 13 amino acids.

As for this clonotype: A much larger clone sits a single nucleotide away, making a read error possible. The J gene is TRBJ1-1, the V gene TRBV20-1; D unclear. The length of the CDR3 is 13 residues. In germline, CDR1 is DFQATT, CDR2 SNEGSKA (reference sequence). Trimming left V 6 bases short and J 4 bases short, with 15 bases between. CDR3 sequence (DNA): TGCAGTGCAACGACGCCCCCGGGCACTGAAGCTTTCTTT. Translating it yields CSATTPPGTEAFF.

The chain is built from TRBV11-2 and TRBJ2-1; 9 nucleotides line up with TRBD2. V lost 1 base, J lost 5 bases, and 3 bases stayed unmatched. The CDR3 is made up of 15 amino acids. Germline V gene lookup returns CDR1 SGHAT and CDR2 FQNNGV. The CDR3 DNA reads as TGTGCCAGCAGCTTAGGGGCGGGAGGGAACAATGAGCAGTTCTTC. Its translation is CASSLGAGGNNEQFF. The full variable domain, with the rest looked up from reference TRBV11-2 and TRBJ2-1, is EAGVAQSPRYKIIEKRQSVAFWCNPISGHATLYWYQQILGQGPKLLIQFQNNGVVDDSQLPKDRFSAERLKGVDSTLKIQPAKLEDSAVYLCASSLGAGGNNEQFFGPGTRLTVL.

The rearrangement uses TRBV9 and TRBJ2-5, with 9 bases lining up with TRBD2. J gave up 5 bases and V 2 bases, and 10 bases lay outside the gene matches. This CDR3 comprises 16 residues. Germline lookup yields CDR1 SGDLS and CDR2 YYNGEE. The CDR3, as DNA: TGTGCCAGCAGCGTGGGGGTAGCGGGAGTGGAGGAGACCCAGTACTTC. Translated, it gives CASSVGVAGVEETQYF.

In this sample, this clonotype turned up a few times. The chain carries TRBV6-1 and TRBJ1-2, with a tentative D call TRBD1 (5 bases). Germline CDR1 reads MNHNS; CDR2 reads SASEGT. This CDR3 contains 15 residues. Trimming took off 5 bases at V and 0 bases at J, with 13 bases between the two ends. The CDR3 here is CASSPGTVANYGYTF. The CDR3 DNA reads TGTGCCAGCAGTCCCGGGACGGTAGCTAACTATGGCTACACCTTC.

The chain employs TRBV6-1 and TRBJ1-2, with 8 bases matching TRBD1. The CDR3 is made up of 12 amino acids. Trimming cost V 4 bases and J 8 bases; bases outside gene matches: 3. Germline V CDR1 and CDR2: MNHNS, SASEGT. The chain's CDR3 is CASSGDRSGYTF. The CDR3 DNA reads TGTGCCAGCAGTGGGGACAGGTCCGGCTACACCTTC.

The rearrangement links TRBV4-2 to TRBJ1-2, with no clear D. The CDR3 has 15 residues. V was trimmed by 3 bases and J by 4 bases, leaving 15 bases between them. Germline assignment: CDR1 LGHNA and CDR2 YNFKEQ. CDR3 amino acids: CASSHATGFVYGYTF. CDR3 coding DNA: TGTGCCAGCAGCCACGCCACGGGTTTCGTCTATGGCTACACCTTC.

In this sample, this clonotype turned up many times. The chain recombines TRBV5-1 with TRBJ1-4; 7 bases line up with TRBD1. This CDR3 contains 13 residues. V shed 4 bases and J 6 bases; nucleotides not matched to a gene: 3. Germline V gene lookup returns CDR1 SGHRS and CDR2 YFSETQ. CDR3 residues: CASSRGTDEKLFF. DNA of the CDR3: TGCGCCAGCAGCCGAGGGACAGATGAAAAACTGTTTTTT.

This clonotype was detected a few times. CDR3 region: CAISESAVAFEQYF. For the CDR3, the DNA is TGTGCCATCAGTGAGTCGGCGGTGGCTTTCGAGCAGTACTTC. This rearrangement joins TRBV10-3 to TRBJ2-7; no reliable D call. Germline V gene sequence: CDR1 ENHRY, CDR2 SYGVKD. V gave up 0 bases and J gave up 6 bases, with 12 bases separating them. This CDR3 has 14 amino acids.

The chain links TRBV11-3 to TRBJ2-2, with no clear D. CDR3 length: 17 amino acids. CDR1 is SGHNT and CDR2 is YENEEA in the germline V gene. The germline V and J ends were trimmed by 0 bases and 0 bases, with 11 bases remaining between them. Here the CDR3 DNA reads TGTGCCAGCAGCTTAGACCCCCCGGGCTCGAACACCGGGGAGCTGTTTTTT. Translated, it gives CASSLDPPGSNTGELFF.